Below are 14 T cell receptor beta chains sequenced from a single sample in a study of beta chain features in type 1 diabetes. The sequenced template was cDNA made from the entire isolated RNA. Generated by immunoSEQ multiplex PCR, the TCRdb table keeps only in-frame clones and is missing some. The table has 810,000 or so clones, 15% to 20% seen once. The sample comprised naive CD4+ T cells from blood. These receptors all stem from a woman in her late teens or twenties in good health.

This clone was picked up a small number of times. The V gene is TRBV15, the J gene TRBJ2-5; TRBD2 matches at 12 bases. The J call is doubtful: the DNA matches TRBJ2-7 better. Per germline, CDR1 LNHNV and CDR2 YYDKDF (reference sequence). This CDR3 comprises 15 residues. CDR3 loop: CATSRATSGSNEQYF. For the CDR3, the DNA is TGTGCCACCAGCAGAGCGACTAGCGGGAGTAACGAGCAGTACTTC.

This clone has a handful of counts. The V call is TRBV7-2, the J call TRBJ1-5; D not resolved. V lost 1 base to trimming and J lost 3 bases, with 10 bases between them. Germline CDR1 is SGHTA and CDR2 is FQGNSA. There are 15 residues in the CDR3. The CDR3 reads CASSLVEGYNQPQHF. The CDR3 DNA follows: TGTGCCAGCAGCTTAGTGGAGGGATACAATCAGCCCCAGCATTTT.

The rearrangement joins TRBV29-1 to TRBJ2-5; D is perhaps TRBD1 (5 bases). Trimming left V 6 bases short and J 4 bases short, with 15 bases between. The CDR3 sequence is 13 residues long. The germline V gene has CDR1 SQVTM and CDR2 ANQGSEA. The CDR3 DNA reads TGCAGCGTCGGACACGTTCAGACAGAGACCCAGTACTTC. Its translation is CSVGHVQTETQYF.

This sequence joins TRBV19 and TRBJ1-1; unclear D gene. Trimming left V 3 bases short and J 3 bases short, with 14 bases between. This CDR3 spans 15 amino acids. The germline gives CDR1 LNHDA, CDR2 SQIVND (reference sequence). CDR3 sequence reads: CASSILGNLDTEAFF. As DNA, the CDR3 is TGTGCCAGTAGTATTTTGGGAAATTTAGACACTGAAGCTTTCTTT.

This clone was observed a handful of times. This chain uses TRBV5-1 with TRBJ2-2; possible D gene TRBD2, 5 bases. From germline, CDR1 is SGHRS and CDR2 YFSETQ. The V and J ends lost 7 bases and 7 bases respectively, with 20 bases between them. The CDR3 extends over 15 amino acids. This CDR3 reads CASRPQARGIGELFF. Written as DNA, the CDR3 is TGCGCCAGCCGTCCCCAAGCAAGAGGGATCGGGGAGCTGTTTTTT.

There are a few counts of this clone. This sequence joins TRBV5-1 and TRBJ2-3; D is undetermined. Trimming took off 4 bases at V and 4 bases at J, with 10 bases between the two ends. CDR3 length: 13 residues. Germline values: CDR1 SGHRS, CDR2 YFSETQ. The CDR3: CASSPSSADTQYF. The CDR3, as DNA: TGCGCCAGCAGCCCCTCGAGCGCAGATACGCAGTATTTT.

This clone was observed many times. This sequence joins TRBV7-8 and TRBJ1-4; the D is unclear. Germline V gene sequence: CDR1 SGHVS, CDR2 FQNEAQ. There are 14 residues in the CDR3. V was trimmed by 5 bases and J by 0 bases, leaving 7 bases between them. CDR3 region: CASSRTPTNEKLFF. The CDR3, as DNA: TGTGCCAGCAGCAGGACCCCAACTAATGAAAAACTGTTTTTT.

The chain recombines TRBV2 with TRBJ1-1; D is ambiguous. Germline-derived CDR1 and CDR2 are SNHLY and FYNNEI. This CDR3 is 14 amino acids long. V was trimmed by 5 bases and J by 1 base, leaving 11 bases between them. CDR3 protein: CASSLGLANTEAFF. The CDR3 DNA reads TGTGCCAGCAGTCTCGGGTTAGCGAACACTGAAGCTTTCTTT.

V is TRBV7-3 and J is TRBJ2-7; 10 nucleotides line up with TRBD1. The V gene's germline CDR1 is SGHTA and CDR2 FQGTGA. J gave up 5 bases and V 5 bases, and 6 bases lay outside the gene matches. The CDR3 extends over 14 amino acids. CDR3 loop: CASSPGTGVHEQYF. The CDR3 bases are TGTGCCAGCAGCCCGGGGACAGGGGTTCACGAGCAGTACTTC.

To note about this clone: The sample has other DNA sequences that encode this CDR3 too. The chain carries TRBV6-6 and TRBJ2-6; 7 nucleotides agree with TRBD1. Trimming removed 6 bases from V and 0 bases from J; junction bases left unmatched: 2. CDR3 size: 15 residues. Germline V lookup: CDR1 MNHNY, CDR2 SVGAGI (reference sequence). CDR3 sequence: CASSPGGSGANVLTF. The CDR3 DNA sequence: TGTGCCAGCAGCCCAGGGGGCTCTGGGGCCAACGTCCTGACTTTC.

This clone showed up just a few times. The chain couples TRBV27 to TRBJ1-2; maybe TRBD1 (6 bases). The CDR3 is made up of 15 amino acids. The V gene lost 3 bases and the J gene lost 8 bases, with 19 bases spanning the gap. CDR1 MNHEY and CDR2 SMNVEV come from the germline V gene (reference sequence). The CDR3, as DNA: TGTGCCAGCAGTTTTTGGGGGCAGCAAGAAGGAGGCTACACCTTC. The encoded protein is CASSFWGQQEGGYTF.

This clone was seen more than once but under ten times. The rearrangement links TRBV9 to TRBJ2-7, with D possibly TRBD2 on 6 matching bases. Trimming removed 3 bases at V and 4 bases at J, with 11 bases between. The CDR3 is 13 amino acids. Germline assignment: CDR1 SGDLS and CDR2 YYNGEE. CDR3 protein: CASSDGTAYEQYF. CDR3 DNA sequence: TGTGCCAGCAGCGACGGGACTGCTTACGAGCAGTACTTC.

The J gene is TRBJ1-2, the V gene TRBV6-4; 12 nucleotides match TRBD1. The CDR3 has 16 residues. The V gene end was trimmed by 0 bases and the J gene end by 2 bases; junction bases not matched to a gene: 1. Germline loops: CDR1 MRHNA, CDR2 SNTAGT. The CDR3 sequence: CASSDSGTGGNYGYTF. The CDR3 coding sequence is TGTGCCAGCAGTGACTCTGGGACAGGGGGCAACTATGGCTACACCTTC.

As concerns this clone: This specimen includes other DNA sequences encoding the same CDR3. The CDR3 protein is CASSPGSYNEQFF. The CDR3 coding sequence is TGTGCCAGCTCACCCGGGTCATACAATGAGCAGTTCTTC. The gene calls are TRBV18 and TRBJ2-1; D is undetermined. V shed 3 bases and J shed 4 bases, with 7 bases lying between them. CDR1 KGHSH and CDR2 LQKENI come from the germline V gene. The CDR3 sequence is 13 residues long.